The present T cell receptor beta chain was sequenced within a study of response to subunit inactivated influenza vaccine. TCRdb re-called the RT-PCR reads with MiXCR, one entry per CDR3 protein. The sample has under 200,000 distinct CDR3 sequences, about an eighth seen once; the top ten hold about 29%. This clonotype appeared a few times. V was trimmed by 5 bases and J by 4 bases, leaving 21 bases between them. CDR1 DFQATT and CDR2 SNEGSKA come from the germline V gene (reference sequence). The CDR3 consists of 15 residues. Separately, the same data were catalogued under a study of T cells expressing NK-cell markers. As reported in that work: 5'RACE template switching built TCR beta cDNA with unique molecular identifiers. Investigators obtained TCR beta repertoires from sorted CD3+CD56+NKG2C+, CD3+CD56+NKG2C- and CD3+CD56-NKG2C+ T cells. The authors sequenced eight donors, of whom seven were HCMV-seropositive and one was seronegative. Several experiments employed an anti-gamma-delta TCR antibody to confine sorting to alpha-beta TCR T cells. Five to seven of the donors carried dominant NKG2C+ clonotypes that took up about 1.0-7.5% of their CD8+ T cells.

The specimen was CD8+ T cells sorted from PBMCs, collected roughly 13 days after vaccination. The chain employs TRBV20-1 and TRBJ2-7; D could derive from TRBD1 or TRBD2 (5 bases each). The clonotype originates from a man aged 50 to 59 who received an inactivated influenza vaccine. In DNA form, the CDR3 reads TGCAGTGCTCCCGAGGGGAACCCCTTGGGGTACGAGCAGTACTTC. It yields the protein CSAPEGNPLGYEQYF.